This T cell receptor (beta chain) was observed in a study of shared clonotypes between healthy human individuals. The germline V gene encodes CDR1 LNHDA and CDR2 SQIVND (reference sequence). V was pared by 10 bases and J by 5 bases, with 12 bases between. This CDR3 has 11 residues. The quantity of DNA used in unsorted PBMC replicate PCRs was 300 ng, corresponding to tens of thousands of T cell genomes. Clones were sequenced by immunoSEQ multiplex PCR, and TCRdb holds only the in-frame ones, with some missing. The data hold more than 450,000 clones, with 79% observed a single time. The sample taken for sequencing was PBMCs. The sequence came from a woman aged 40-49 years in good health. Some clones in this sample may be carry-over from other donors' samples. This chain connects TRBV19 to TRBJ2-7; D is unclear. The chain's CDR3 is CATAALNEQYF. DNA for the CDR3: TGTGCCACCGCAGCCCTAAACGAGCAGTACTTC. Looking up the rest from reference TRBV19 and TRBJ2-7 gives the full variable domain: DGGITQSPKYLFRKEGQNVTLSCEQNLNHDAMYWYRQDPGQGLRLIYYSQIVNDFQKGDIAEGYSVSREKKESFPLTVTSAQKNPTAFYLCATAALNEQYFGPGTRLTVT.